The 7 T cell receptor beta chains reported below all come from one sample, sequenced in a study of blood T cell repertoires in COVID-19. TCRdb's table, derived via immunoSEQ multiplex PCR, lists solely in-frame clones and lacks some. The sample has roughly 180,000 clones; over 70% are singletons. The sample was PBMCs or T cells enriched from blood (not recorded which). Receptors originate from a woman between 35 and 50 years old with acute COVID-19.

The chain recombines TRBV7-2 with TRBJ1-5; 7 bases are shared with TRBD1. CDR1 SGHTA and CDR2 FQGNSA come from the germline V gene. The J segment lost 0 bases and the V segment lost 5 bases, leaving 7 bases of the junction unmatched. The length of the CDR3 is 16 residues. CDR3 sequence (DNA): TGTGCCAGCAGCCCCCGGACAGGATATAGCAATCAGCCCCAGCATTTT. Amino acid sequence: CASSPRTGYSNQPQHF.

The V and J genes are TRBV3-1 (or the pseudogene TRBV3-2) and TRBJ2-1; 7 bases map to TRBD1. V was clipped by 4 bases and J by 5 bases; unmatched bases: 5. The V gene's germline CDR1 is LGHDT and CDR2 YNNKEL (reference sequence). The CDR3 length is 14 residues. CDR3 in DNA: TGTGCCAGCAGCCCCGGGACAGCCCACAATGAGCAGTTCTTC. Translation gives CASSPGTAHNEQFF.

The chain is built from TRBV7-3 and TRBJ2-1, with 8 bases matching TRBD2. Per the germline V gene, CDR1 is SGHTA and CDR2 is FQGTGA. The CDR3 contains 14 residues. The J segment lost 6 bases and the V segment lost 8 bases, leaving 9 bases of the junction unmatched. CDR3 protein: CASSRGVDFNEQFF. The CDR3 coding sequence is TGTGCCAGCTCGCGGGGGGTGGATTTCAATGAGCAGTTCTTC.

The genes are TRBV10-3 and TRBJ2-3; possible D gene TRBD2, 6 bases. V was pared by 4 bases and J by 6 bases, with 29 bases between. The CDR3 consists of 19 residues. CDR1 ENHRY and CDR2 SYGVKD come from the germline V gene. The CDR3 sequence: CAISGDTRDLRAFLDTQYF. CDR3 nucleotide sequence: TGTGCCATCAGTGGGGATACCCGGGACTTACGTGCATTTTTGGATACGCAGTATTTT.

This clone was counted once. V is TRBV5-1 and J is TRBJ2-7, with D possibly being TRBD1 (6 bases). V lost 0 bases and J lost 0, with 13 bases in between. The CDR3 has 16 amino acids. CDR1 is SGHRS, CDR2 YFSETQ, per germline. The CDR3 region has the DNA TGCGCCAGCAGCTTGGCCCGGGGACACTCCTCCTACGAGCAGTACGTC. This sequence encodes CASSLARGHSSYEQYV.

The genes are TRBV4-2 and TRBJ1-2, with TRBD1 identical over 8 bases. The ends lost 0 bases at V and 8 bases at J; junction bases unmatched: 8. The CDR3 has 15 residues. The germline V gene has CDR1 LGHNA and CDR2 YNFKEQ. CDR3 DNA sequence: TGTGCCAGCAGCCAAGATGGACAGGGAGTTAAGGGCTACACCTTC. Its translation is CASSQDGQGVKGYTF.

At least ten counts were recorded for this clone. V usage is TRBV28 and J usage is TRBJ2-1; TRBD2 matches 7 bases. The germline CDR1 and CDR2 sequences are MDHEN and SYDVKM. J lost 4 bases, V lost 7 bases, and 10 bases had no gene match. The CDR3 contains 15 residues. The CDR3 nucleotides are TGTGCCAGCACCACGGGGGGAGCCTCTTACAATGAGCAGTTCTTC. Protein sequence: CASTTGGASYNEQFF.